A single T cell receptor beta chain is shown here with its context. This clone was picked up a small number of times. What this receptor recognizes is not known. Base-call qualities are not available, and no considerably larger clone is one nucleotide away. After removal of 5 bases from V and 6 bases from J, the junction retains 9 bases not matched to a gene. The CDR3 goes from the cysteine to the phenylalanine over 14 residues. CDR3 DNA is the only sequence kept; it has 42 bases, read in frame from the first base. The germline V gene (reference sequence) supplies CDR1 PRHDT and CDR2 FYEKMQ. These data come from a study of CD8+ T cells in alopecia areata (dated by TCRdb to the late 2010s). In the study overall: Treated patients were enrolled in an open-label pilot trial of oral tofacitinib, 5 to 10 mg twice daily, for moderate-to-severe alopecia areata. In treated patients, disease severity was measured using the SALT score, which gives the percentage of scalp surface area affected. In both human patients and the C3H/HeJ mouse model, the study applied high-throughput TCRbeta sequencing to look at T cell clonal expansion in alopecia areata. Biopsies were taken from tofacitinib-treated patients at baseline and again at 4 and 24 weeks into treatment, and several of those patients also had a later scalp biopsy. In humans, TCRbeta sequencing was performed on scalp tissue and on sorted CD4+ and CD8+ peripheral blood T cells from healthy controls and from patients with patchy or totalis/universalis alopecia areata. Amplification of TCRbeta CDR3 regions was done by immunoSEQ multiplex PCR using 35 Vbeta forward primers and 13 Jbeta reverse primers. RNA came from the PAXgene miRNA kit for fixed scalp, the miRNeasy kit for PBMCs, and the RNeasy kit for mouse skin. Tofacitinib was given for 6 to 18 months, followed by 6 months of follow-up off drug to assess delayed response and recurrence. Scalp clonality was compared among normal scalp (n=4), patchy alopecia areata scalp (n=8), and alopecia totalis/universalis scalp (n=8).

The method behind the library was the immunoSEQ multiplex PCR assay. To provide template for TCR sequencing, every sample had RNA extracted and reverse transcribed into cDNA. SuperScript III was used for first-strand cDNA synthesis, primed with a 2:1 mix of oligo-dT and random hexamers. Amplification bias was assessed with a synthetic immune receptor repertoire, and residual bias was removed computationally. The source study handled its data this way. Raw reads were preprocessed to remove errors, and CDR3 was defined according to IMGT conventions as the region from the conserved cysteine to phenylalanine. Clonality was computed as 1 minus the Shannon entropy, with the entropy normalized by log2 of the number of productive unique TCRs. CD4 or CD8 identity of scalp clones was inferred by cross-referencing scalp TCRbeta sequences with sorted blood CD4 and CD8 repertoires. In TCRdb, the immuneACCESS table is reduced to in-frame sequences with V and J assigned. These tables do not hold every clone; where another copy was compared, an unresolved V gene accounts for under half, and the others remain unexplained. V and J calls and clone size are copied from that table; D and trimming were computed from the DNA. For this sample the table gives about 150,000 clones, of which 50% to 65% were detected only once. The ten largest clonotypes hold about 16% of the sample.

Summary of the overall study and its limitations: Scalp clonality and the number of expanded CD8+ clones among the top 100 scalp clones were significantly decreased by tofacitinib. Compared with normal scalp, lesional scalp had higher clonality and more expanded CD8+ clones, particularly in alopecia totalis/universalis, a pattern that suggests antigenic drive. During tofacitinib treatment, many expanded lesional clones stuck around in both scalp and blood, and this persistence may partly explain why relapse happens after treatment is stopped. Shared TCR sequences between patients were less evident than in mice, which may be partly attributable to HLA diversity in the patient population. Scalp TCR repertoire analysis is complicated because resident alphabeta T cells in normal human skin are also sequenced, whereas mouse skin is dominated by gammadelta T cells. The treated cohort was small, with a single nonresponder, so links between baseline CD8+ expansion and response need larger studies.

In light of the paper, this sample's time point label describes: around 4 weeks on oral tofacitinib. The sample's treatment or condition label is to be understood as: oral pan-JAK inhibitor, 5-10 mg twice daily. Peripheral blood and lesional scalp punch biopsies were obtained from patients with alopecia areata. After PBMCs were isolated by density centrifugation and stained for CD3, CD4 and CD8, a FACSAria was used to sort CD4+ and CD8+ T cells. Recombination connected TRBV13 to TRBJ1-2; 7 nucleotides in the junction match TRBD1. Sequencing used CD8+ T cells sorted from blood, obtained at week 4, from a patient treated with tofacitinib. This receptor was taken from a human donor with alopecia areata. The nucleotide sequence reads TGTGCCAGCAGCCCGGGAGGGACAGTGGATGGCTACACCTTC. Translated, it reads CASSPGGTVDGYTF.